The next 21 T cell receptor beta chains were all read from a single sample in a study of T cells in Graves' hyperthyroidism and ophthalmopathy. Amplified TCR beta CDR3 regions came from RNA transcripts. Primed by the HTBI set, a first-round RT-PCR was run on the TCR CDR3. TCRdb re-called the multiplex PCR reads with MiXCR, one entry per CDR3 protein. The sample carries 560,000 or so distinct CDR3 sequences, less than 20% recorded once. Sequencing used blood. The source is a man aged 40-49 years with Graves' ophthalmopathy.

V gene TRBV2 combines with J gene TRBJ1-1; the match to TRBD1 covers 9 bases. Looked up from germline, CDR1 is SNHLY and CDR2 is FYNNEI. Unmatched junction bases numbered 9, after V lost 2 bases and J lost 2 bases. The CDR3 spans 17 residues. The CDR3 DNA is TGTGCCAGCAGTGAATTCGGGACAGGGTCCCTCAACACTGAAGCTTTCTTT. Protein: CASSEFGTGSLNTEAFF.

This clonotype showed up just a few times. The CDR3 here is CASSGGAGGLGGANVLTF. As DNA, the CDR3 is TGTGCCAGCAGCGGTGGAGCGGGAGGGCTGGGAGGGGCCAACGTCCTGACTTTC. V and J are TRBV9 and TRBJ2-6; 10 bases agree with TRBD2. J gave up 4 bases and V 3 bases, and 10 bases lay outside the gene matches. Germline V lookup: CDR1 SGDLS, CDR2 YYNGEE. The CDR3 runs 18 residues.

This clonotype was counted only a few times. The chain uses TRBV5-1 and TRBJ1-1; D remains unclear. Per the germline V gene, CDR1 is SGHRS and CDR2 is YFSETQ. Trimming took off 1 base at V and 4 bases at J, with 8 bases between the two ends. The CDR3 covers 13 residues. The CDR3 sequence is CASSLKRSTEAFF. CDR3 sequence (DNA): TGCGCCAGCAGCTTGAAGAGGAGCACTGAAGCTTTCTTT.

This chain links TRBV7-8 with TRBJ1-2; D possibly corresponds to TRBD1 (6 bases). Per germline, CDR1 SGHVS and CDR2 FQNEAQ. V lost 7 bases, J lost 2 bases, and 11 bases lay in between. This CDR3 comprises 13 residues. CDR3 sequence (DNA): TGTGCCAGCACACAGGACAGAAACTATGGCTACACCTTC. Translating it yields CASTQDRNYGYTF.

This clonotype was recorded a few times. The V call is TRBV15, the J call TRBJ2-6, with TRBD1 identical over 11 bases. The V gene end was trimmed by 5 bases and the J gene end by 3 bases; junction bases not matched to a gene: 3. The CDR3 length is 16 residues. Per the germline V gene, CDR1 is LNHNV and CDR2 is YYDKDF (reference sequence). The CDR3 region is CATSLDRGRGANVLTF. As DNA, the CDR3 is TGTGCCACCAGCCTGGACAGGGGGCGTGGGGCCAACGTCCTGACTTTC.

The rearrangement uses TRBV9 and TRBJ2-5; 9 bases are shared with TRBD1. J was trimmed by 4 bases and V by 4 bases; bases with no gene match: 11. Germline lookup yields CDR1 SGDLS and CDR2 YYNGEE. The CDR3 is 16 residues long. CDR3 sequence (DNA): TGTGCCAGCAGCCCCCCCGGGACAGGGCGGCCAGAGACCCAGTACTTC. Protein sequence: CASSPPGTGRPETQYF.

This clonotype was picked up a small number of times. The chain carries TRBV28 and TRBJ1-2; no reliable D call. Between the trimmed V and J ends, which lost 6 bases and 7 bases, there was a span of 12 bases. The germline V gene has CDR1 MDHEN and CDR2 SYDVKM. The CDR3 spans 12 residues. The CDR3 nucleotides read TGTGCCAGCAGCCGGCGCGTTCGTGGCTACACCTTC. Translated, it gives CASSRRVRGYTF.

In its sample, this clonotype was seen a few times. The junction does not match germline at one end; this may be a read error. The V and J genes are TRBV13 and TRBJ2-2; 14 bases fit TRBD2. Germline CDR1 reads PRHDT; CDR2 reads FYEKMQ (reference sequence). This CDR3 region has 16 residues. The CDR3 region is CASSWGLAGDTGELSF. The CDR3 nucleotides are TGTGCCAGCAGCTGGGGACTAGCGGGGGACACCGGGGAGCTGTCTTTT.

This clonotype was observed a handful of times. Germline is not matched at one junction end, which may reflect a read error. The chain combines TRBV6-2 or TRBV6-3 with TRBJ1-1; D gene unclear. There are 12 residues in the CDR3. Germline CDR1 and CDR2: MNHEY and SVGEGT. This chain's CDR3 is CASSNLNTEASF. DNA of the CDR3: TGTGCCAGCAGCAATCTGAACACTGAAGCTTCCTTT.

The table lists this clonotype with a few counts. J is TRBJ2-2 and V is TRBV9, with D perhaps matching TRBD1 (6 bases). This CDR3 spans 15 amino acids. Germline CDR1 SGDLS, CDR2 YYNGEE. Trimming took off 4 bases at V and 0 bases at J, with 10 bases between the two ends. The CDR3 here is CASSLDRPNTGELFF. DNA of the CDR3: TGTGCCAGCAGCCTAGACAGGCCGAACACCGGGGAGCTGTTTTTT.

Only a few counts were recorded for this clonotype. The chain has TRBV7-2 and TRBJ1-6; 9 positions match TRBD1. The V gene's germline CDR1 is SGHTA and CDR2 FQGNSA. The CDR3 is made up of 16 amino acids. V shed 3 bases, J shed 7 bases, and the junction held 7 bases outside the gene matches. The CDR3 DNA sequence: TGTGCCAGCAGCTTTGCGGGACAGGGATCAAATTCACCCCTCCACTTT. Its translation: CASSFAGQGSNSPLHF.

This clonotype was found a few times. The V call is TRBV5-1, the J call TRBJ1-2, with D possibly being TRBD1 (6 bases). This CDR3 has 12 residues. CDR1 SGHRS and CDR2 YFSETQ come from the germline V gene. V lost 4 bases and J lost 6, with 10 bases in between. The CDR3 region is CASSPGGHGYTF. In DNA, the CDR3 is TGCGCCAGCAGCCCCGGGGGCCATGGCTACACCTTC. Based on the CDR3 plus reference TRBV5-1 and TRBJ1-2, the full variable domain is KAGVTQTPRYLIKTRGQQVTLSCSPISGHRSVSWYQQTPGQGLQFLFEYFSETQRNKGNFPGRFSGRQFSNSRSEMNVSTLELGDSALYLCASSPGGHGYTFGSGTRLTVV.

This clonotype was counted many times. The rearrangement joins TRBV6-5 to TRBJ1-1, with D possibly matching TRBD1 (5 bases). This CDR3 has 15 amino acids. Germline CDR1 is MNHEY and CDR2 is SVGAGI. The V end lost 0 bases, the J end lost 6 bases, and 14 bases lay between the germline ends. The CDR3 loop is CASSYSILGGSEAFF. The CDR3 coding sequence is TGTGCCAGCAGTTACTCGATTCTTGGGGGTTCTGAAGCTTTCTTT.

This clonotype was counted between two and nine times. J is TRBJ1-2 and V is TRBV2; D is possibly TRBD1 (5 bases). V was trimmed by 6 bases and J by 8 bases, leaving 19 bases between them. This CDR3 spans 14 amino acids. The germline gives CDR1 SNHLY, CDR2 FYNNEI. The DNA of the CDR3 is TGTGCCAGCAGGATTACTCCTGGGGGGTGGGGCTACACCTTC. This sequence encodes CASRITPGGWGYTF.

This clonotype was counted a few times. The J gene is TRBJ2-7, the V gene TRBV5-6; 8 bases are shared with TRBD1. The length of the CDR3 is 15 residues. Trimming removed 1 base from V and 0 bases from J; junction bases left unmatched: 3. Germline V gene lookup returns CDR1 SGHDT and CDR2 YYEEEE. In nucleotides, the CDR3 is TGTGCCAGCAGCTTGTGGGACAGGCTCTCCTACGAGCAGTACTTC. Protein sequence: CASSLWDRLSYEQYF.

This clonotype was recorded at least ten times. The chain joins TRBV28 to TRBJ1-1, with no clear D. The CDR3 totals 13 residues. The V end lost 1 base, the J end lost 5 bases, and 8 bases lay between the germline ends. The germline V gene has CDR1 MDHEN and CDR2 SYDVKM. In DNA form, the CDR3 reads TGTGCCAGCAGTTTATCGCCGGGGACTGAAGCTTTCTTT. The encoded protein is CASSLSPGTEAFF. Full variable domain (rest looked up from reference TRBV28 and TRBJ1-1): DVKVTQSSRYLVKRTGEKVFLECVQDMDHENMFWYRQDPGLGLRLIYFSYDVKMKEKGDIPEGYSVSREKKERFSLILESASTNQTSMYLCASSLSPGTEAFFGQGTRLTVV.

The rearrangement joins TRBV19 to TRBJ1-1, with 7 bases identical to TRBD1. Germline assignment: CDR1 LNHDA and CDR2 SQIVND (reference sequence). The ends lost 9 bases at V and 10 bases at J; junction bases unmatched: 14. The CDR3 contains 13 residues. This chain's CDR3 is CASWDSQSPGAFF. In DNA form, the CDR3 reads TGTGCCAGCTGGGACAGTCAAAGTCCGGGAGCTTTCTTT.

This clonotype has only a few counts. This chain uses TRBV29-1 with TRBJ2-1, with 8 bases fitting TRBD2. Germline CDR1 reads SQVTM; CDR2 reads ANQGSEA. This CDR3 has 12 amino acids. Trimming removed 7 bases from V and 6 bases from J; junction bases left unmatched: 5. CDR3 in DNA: TGCAGCGCCTGGACTAGCCCCAATGAGCAGTTCTTC. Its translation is CSAWTSPNEQFF.

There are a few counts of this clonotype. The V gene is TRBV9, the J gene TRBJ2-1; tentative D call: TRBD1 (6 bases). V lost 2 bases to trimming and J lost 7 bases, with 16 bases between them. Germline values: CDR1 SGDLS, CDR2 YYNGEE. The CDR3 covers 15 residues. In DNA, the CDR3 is TGTGCCAGCAGCGTCAGGGGCCTCCTATTGAATGAGCAGTTCTTC. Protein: CASSVRGLLLNEQFF.

The CDR3 sequence is CASSDQAYYGYTF. The CDR3 coding sequence is TGTGCCAGCAGTGACCAAGCTTACTATGGCTACACCTTC. The V call is TRBV2, the J call TRBJ1-2, with unresolved D. Deletions cut 3 bases from V and 3 bases from J, with 8 bases between. The CDR3 is made up of 13 amino acids. The germline CDR1 and CDR2 sequences are SNHLY and FYNNEI.

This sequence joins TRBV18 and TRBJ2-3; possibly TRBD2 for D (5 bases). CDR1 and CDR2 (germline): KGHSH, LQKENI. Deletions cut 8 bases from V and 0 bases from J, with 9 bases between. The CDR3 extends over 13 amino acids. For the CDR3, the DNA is TGTGCCAGCCGACTAACTAGCACAGATACGCAGTATTTT. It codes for CASRLTSTDTQYF.